One and the same sample provided the 30 T cell receptor beta chains below, sequenced in a study of control samples from healthy donors and cancer patients. The data were produced by immunoSEQ multiplex PCR, yet TCRdb's version contains in-frame clones alone and is incomplete. The sample yields roughly 79,000 clones, more than 75% seen once. The specimen was blood. All receptors derive from a man aged 45 to 65 in good health.

The V gene is TRBV6-5, the J gene TRBJ2-1; D unresolved. Germline V gives CDR1 MNHEY, CDR2 SVGAGI. This CDR3 comprises 14 residues. Trimming shortened V by 0 bases and J by 4 bases, and 7 bases separated the two germline ends. Here the CDR3 reads CASSYSIDYNEQFF. The CDR3 nucleotides are TGTGCCAGCAGTTACTCGATTGATTACAATGAGCAGTTCTTC.

The chain couples TRBV6-6 to TRBJ1-5, with D uncertain. The CDR3 has 15 residues. Trimming cost V 0 bases and J 6 bases, with 12 bases left between them. Looked up from germline, CDR1 is MNHNY and CDR2 is SVGAGI (reference sequence). The CDR3 sequence is CASSYSNPGFQPQHF. CDR3 DNA: TGTGCCAGCAGTTACTCGAATCCGGGTTTTCAGCCCCAGCATTTT.

This chain uses TRBV6-2 or TRBV6-3 with TRBJ2-3, with D perhaps TRBD1 or TRBD2 (5 bases each). The CDR3 is 12 amino acids. Germline V CDR1 and CDR2: MNHEY, SVGEGT. V dropped 6 bases and J dropped 14 bases, with 18 bases sitting between them. The CDR3 region has the DNA TGTGCCAGCAGCCGAGGGACGGCCCACCCGTATTTT. Translation gives CASSRGTAHPYF.

V usage is TRBV6-2 or TRBV6-3 and J usage is TRBJ1-5; a weak D match, TRBD1 (6 bases). The ends were cut back, 2 bases at V and 6 bases at J, with 17 bases in the middle. CDR3 length: 16 amino acids. Germline assignment: CDR1 MNHEY and CDR2 SVGEGT. The CDR3 DNA reads TGTGCCAGCAGTTACCGGGACACCTCACGGGGTCAGCCCCAGCATTTT. Its protein product is CASSYRDTSRGQPQHF.

The chain employs TRBV18 and TRBJ2-6, with D possibly TRBD1 on 5 matching bases. The CDR3 has 15 residues. V lost 2 bases to trimming and J lost 2 bases, with 7 bases between them. The germline V gene has CDR1 KGHSH and CDR2 LQKENI. DNA for the CDR3: TGTGCCAGCTCACCAAGGGGCGCTGGGGCCAACGTCCTGACTTTC. Residues: CASSPRGAGANVLTF.

This sequence joins TRBV3-1 (or the pseudogene TRBV3-2) and TRBJ2-3; no definite D call. V lost 1 base and J lost 0, with 11 bases in between. Germline V gene data show CDR1 as LGHDT and CDR2 as YNNKEL (reference sequence). The CDR3 extends over 16 amino acids. CDR3 residues: CASSQGPAASTDTQYF. In DNA form, the CDR3 reads TGTGCCAGCAGCCAAGGACCTGCGGCTAGCACAGATACGCAGTATTTT.

The J gene is TRBJ1-1, the V gene TRBV11-3, with no clear D. Trimming stripped 4 bases from V and 2 bases from J, with 11 bases between. This CDR3 has 14 amino acids. In germline, CDR1 is SGHNT, CDR2 YENEEA. The CDR3: CASSSLIANTEAFF. CDR3 in DNA: TGTGCCAGCAGCTCCCTAATAGCTAACACTGAAGCTTTCTTT.

In its sample, this clone was seen once. The chain joins TRBV10-3 to TRBJ2-1; a weak D match, TRBD2 (6 bases). Deletions cut 11 bases from V and 3 bases from J, with 17 bases between. Germline CDR1 and CDR2: ENHRY and SYGVKD. The CDR3 totals 14 residues. The CDR3 reads CAARGEVDYNEQFF. Written as DNA, the CDR3 is TGTGCCGCCCGAGGGGAGGTGGACTACAATGAGCAGTTCTTC.

The chain is built from TRBV10-2 and TRBJ2-1; D unclear. The CDR3 has 15 amino acids. CDR1 and CDR2 (germline): WSHSY, SAAADI. Trimming removed 1 base from V and 3 bases from J, with 10 bases in between. This chain's CDR3 is CASSEFGFFYNEQFF. The CDR3 nucleotides are TGCGCCAGCAGTGAGTTCGGCTTCTTCTACAATGAGCAGTTCTTC.

This clone showed up just a few times. The chain has TRBV27 and TRBJ2-7; TRBD1 matches 10 bases. Germline loops: CDR1 MNHEY, CDR2 SMNVEV (reference sequence). The CDR3 is 16 amino acids. J gave up 5 bases and V 3 bases, and 10 bases lay outside the gene matches. CDR3: CASSLLTGGLADEQYF. CDR3 nucleotide sequence: TGTGCCAGCAGTTTGTTGACAGGGGGCTTAGCGGACGAGCAGTACTTC.

The V and J genes are TRBV18 and TRBJ2-1; TRBD2 matches at 10 bases. Trimming cost V 0 bases and J 1 base; bases outside gene matches: 3. This CDR3 has 17 residues. CDR1 and CDR2 (germline): KGHSH, LQKENI. CDR3 protein: CASSPPLAGVSYNEQFF. In DNA, the CDR3 is TGTGCCAGCTCACCACCGCTAGCGGGAGTATCCTACAATGAGCAGTTCTTC.

CDR3 region: CASSPTTHLTRKTGEVLMGYTF. Written as DNA, the CDR3 is TGTGCCAGCTCGCCAACCACCCACCTCACCCGGAAGACAGGGGAGGTTTTGATGGGCTACACCTTC. The chain joins TRBV18 to TRBJ1-2; 8 nucleotides match TRBD1. There are 22 residues in the CDR3. The germline V gene has CDR1 KGHSH and CDR2 LQKENI. The ends lost 6 bases at V and 8 bases at J; junction bases unmatched: 35.

In this sample, this clone turned up once. The V and J genes are TRBV19 and TRBJ2-7, with 12 bases lining up with TRBD1. Trimming cost V 5 bases and J 3 bases; bases outside gene matches: 8. CDR3 length: 16 residues. Germline V gene sequence: CDR1 LNHDA, CDR2 SQIVND (reference sequence). This CDR3 reads CASSERGTGGFYEQYF. The CDR3 DNA reads TGTGCCAGTAGTGAGCGCGGGACAGGGGGCTTCTACGAGCAGTACTTC.

The V gene is TRBV5-4, the J gene TRBJ2-7; the D gene is possibly TRBD1 (6 bases). In germline, CDR1 is SGHNT, CDR2 YYREEE (reference sequence). The CDR3 consists of 14 residues. Trimming stripped 4 bases from V and 6 bases from J, with 17 bases between. CDR3 DNA sequence: TGTGCCAGCAGCCCTGGACAGAGGGGTTTCGAGCAGTACTTC. This encodes CASSPGQRGFEQYF.

This chain uses TRBV10-3 with TRBJ2-3; 7 nucleotides agree with TRBD1. This CDR3 region has 15 residues. Germline values: CDR1 ENHRY, CDR2 SYGVKD. Trimming removed 3 bases from V and 3 bases from J; junction bases left unmatched: 6. CDR3 amino acids: CAISEGAGGTDTQYF. Written as DNA, the CDR3 is TGTGCCATCAGTGAAGGGGCAGGGGGAACAGATACGCAGTATTTT.

The chain uses TRBV11-2 and TRBJ2-7; TRBD1 might be the D (5 bases). Trimming removed 0 bases from V and 3 bases from J, with 12 bases in between. The CDR3 runs 15 residues. The germline CDR1 and CDR2 sequences are SGHAT and FQNNGV. Here the CDR3 DNA reads TGTGCCAGCAGCTTAGAAGGCTTGCAGGGCTACGAGCAGTACTTC. Its protein is CASSLEGLQGYEQYF. Full variable domain (remainder filled in from reference TRBV11-2 and TRBJ2-7): EAGVAQSPRYKIIEKRQSVAFWCNPISGHATLYWYQQILGQGPKLLIQFQNNGVVDDSQLPKDRFSAERLKGVDSTLKIQPAKLEDSAVYLCASSLEGLQGYEQYFGPGTRLTVT.

The rearrangement joins TRBV9 to TRBJ2-2; 9 bases align to TRBD1. With 0 bases clipped from V and 6 bases from J, the junction kept 6 bases outside the gene matches. This CDR3 is built from 16 residues. The germline V gene has CDR1 SGDLS and CDR2 YYNGEE. CDR3: CASSVEGQGISGELFF. The DNA of the CDR3 is TGTGCCAGCAGCGTAGAGGGACAGGGTATCTCCGGGGAGCTGTTTTTT.

The gene calls are TRBV5-1 and TRBJ2-5; 9 bases map to TRBD2. The germline CDR1 and CDR2 sequences are SGHRS and YFSETQ. With 0 bases clipped from V and 2 bases from J, the junction kept 5 bases outside the gene matches. CDR3 length equals 16 residues. CDR3 bases: TGCGCCAGCAGCTTGGCCCTAGCGGGATTGCAAGAGACCCAGTACTTC. The encoded protein is CASSLALAGLQETQYF.

This clone has only a few counts. The DNA of the CDR3 is TGTGCCAGCAGCAAAGTTGTGGGTACCTACGAGCAGTACTTC. Its protein product is CASSKVVGTYEQYF. V and J are TRBV21-1 and TRBJ2-7. TRBV21-1 is a recognized pseudogene. This CDR3 region has 14 residues.

The chain joins TRBV5-1 to TRBJ1-1; TRBD1 is a possible D gene (6 bases). The CDR3 sequence is 15 residues long. The ends were cut back, 3 bases at V and 5 bases at J, with 17 bases in the middle. From germline, CDR1 is SGHRS and CDR2 YFSETQ. The DNA for the CDR3 is TGCGCCAGCAGCTCCCGCCCTACAGGGCGAACTGAAGCTTTCTTT. Translating it yields CASSSRPTGRTEAFF.

The chain joins TRBV6-4 to TRBJ2-3; tentatively, D is TRBD1 (6 bases). V was pared by 0 bases and J by 4 bases, with 8 bases between. CDR1 is MRHNA, CDR2 SNTAGT, per germline. This CDR3 comprises 14 residues. As DNA, the CDR3 is TGTGCCAGCAGTGACTCAACAGGGCCAGATACGCAGTATTTT. Translated, it gives CASSDSTGPDTQYF.

The V gene is TRBV7-2, the J gene TRBJ2-2; D is uncertain. V was trimmed by 0 bases and J by 5 bases, leaving 10 bases between them. Germline V CDR1 and CDR2: SGHTA, FQGNSA. The CDR3 spans 15 residues. CDR3 in amino acids: CASSLARVRTGELFF. CDR3 DNA: TGTGCCAGCAGCTTAGCAAGGGTTCGGACCGGGGAGCTGTTTTTT.

The chain couples TRBV19 to TRBJ1-1; TRBD1 might be the D (5 bases). The CDR3 runs to 13 residues. Trimming cost V 6 bases and J 5 bases, with 13 bases left between them. Germline CDR1 LNHDA, CDR2 SQIVND (reference sequence). DNA of the CDR3: TGTGCCAGTAGCCCCGGGGGGGTTACTGAAGCTTTCTTT. It specifies CASSPGGVTEAFF.

This sequence joins TRBV9 and TRBJ2-3; no definite D call. CDR1 and CDR2 from the germline V gene are SGDLS and YYNGEE. The CDR3 is 17 amino acids. The V end lost 0 bases, the J end lost 0 bases, and 14 bases lay between the germline ends. The CDR3 DNA reads TGTGCCAGCAGCGTAGATTTCCTCTCTTCGAGCACAGATACGCAGTATTTT. Amino acid sequence: CASSVDFLSSSTDTQYF.

The gene calls are TRBV9 and TRBJ2-3, with 11 bases identical to TRBD1. CDR1 is SGDLS, CDR2 YYNGEE, per germline. The V segment lost 0 bases and the J segment 7 bases; nucleotides outside the gene matches: 4. There are 15 residues in the CDR3. CDR3 sequence (DNA): TGTGCCAGCAGCGTAGGGACAGGGGGCAGAAATACGCAGTATTTT. This translates into CASSVGTGGRNTQYF.

V gene TRBV20-1 combines with J gene TRBJ2-3; D is unresolved. Trimming pared 3 bases from V and 8 bases from J, leaving 6 bases between. The CDR3 loop spans 10 amino acids. Germline assignment: CDR1 DFQATT and CDR2 SNEGSKA (reference sequence). CDR3 nucleotides: TGCAGTGCTAGCGAGTTTACGCAGTATTTT. Translation gives CSASEFTQYF.

This clone was picked up one time. V gene TRBV11-3 combines with J gene TRBJ1-2; D not resolved. The CDR3 extends over 13 amino acids. Germline values: CDR1 SGHNT, CDR2 YENEEA. V lost 1 base and J 7 bases, leaving 10 bases between the germline ends. Written as DNA, the CDR3 is TGTGCCAGCAGCTTAGTTTCACAAAGTGGCTACACCTTC. Protein product: CASSLVSQSGYTF.

The V and J genes are TRBV4-1 and TRBJ1-2, with D maybe TRBD1 (6 bases). Per germline, CDR1 MGHRA and CDR2 YSYEKL. CDR3 length: 17 amino acids. Between the trimmed V and J ends, which lost 0 bases and 1 base, there was a span of 15 bases. The CDR3 DNA follows: TGCGCCAGCAGCCAAGACGACCGGGGGCTTCTTAACTATGGCTACACCTTC. It is translated as CASSQDDRGLLNYGYTF.

This clone occurred a few times. The chain recombines TRBV5-6 with TRBJ2-3; D is ambiguous. There are 12 residues in the CDR3. CDR1 SGHDT and CDR2 YYEEEE come from the germline V gene. Trimming left V 5 bases short and J 2 bases short, with 6 bases between. The CDR3 loop reads CASRSSTDTQYF. In DNA form, the CDR3 reads TGTGCCAGCAGATCGTCCACAGATACGCAGTATTTT.

This chain links TRBV9 with TRBJ2-3, with 7 nucleotides matching TRBD1. V shed 4 bases, J shed 2 bases, and the junction held 7 bases outside the gene matches. CDR3 size: 15 residues. Germline assignment: CDR1 SGDLS and CDR2 YYNGEE. The CDR3 region is CASSIDRETTDTQYF. In nucleotides, the CDR3 is TGTGCCAGCAGCATCGACAGGGAGACCACAGATACGCAGTATTTT.